These 10 T cell receptor beta chains were sequenced from one sample in a study of shared clonotypes between healthy human individuals. The data were produced by immunoSEQ multiplex PCR, yet TCRdb's version contains in-frame clones alone and is incomplete. The data contain approximately 940,000 clones, more than 75% of them singletons. Sequenced input: memory CD4+ T cells sorted from blood. Specified subset: CD45RA-negative fraction. The receptors shown here come from a man in his late teens or twenties in good health.

The sample holds one count of this clone. V is TRBV4-1 and J is TRBJ2-5; D is uncertain. Germline CDR1 MGHRA, CDR2 YSYEKL. The length of the CDR3 is 13 residues. V lost 6 bases and J lost 4, with 12 bases in between. The CDR3 sequence: CASSRELGETQYF. CDR3 nucleotide sequence: TGCGCCAGCAGTCGAGAGTTGGGAGAGACCCAGTACTTC.

The chain couples TRBV5-6 to TRBJ2-2, with 11 bases fitting TRBD2. J lost 3 bases, V lost 4 bases, and 8 bases had no gene match. The CDR3 is made up of 17 amino acids. Looked up from germline, CDR1 is SGHDT and CDR2 is YYEEEE. The CDR3 bases are TGTGCCAGCAGCCTTCTTTTAGCGGGAGGGGACACCGGGGAGCTGTTTTTT. It translates to CASSLLLAGGDTGELFF.

This rearrangement joins TRBV7-2 to TRBJ2-5, with 12 bases fitting TRBD2. Germline loops: CDR1 SGHTA, CDR2 FQGNSA. This CDR3 region has 13 residues. The trim removed 10 bases at V and 7 bases at J, leaving 7 bases unmatched. As DNA, the CDR3 is TGTGCCACCCGACTAGCGGGAGTGGGGACCCAGTACTTC. Its protein is CATRLAGVGTQYF. Full variable domain (rest looked up from reference TRBV7-2 and TRBJ2-5): GAGVSQSPSNKVTEKGKDVELRCDPISGHTALYWYRQSLGQGLEFLIYFQGNSAPDKSGLPSDRFSAERTGGSVSTLTIQRTQQEDSAVYLCATRLAGVGTQYFGPGTRLLVL.

This rearrangement joins TRBV7-9 to TRBJ2-5; no reliable D call. CDR3 size: 12 residues. Germline-derived CDR1 and CDR2 are SEHNR and FQNEAQ (reference sequence). Trimming shortened V by 8 bases and J by 1 base, and 8 bases separated the two germline ends. The CDR3 region has the DNA TGTGCCAGCCACTTACTCCAAGAGACCCAGTACTTC. Its protein product is CASHLLQETQYF.

This clone was counted only a few times. The chain is built from TRBV6-1 and TRBJ2-1, with TRBD2 matching over 8 bases. The CDR3 covers 14 residues. Germline V gives CDR1 MNHNS, CDR2 SASEGT. V dropped 8 bases and J dropped 1; count of bases not matched to a gene: 4. In DNA form, the CDR3 reads TGTGCCAGCGTAGCGGGATGGTCCTACAATGAGCAGTTCTTC. It yields the protein CASVAGWSYNEQFF.

The chain is built from TRBV18 and TRBJ2-3, with no clear D. Germline loops: CDR1 KGHSH, CDR2 LQKENI. V was trimmed by 3 bases and J by 6 bases, leaving 13 bases between them. This CDR3 has 14 residues. The CDR3 reads CASSPEYHTDTQYF. The CDR3 region has the DNA TGTGCCAGCTCACCTGAATACCACACTGATACGCAGTATTTT.

The chain's CDR3 is CASSAPGLHDEQFF. The CDR3 coding sequence is TGTGCCAGCAGTGCGCCGGGACTGCACGATGAGCAGTTCTTC. This chain connects TRBV6-6 to TRBJ2-1; D perhaps matches TRBD2 (6 bases). The V gene lost 5 bases and the J gene lost 8 bases, with 16 bases spanning the gap. The CDR3 consists of 14 residues. Germline values: CDR1 MNHNY, CDR2 SVGAGI (reference sequence).

The chain joins TRBV9 to TRBJ2-7; no firm D call. Germline V lookup: CDR1 SGDLS, CDR2 YYNGEE. The CDR3 covers 14 residues. The V and J ends lost 4 bases and 1 base respectively, with 12 bases between them. The CDR3 loop is CASSPGWVSYEQYF. CDR3 in DNA: TGTGCCAGCAGCCCGGGCTGGGTTTCCTACGAGCAGTACTTC.

The CDR3, as DNA: TGTGCCTGGAGTGTAGAAAGCAGAGCCTATGGCTACACCTTC. This sequence encodes CAWSVESRAYGYTF. This chain connects TRBV30 to TRBJ1-2; the D is unclear. Trimming left V 0 bases short and J 4 bases short, with 12 bases between. Per the germline V gene, CDR1 is GTSNPN and CDR2 is SVGIG (reference sequence). The CDR3 length is 14 residues.

The rearrangement joins TRBV12-5 to TRBJ2-1, with 9 bases fitting TRBD2. The CDR3 contains 14 residues. Germline CDR1 LGHNT, CDR2 FRNRAP. V trimming: 5 bases; J trimming: 8 bases; junction bases outside the gene matches: 7. CDR3 nucleotide sequence: TGTGCTAGTGGTCCGGGGACTAGCAGGGATGAGCAGTTCTTC. Translation gives CASGPGTSRDEQFF.